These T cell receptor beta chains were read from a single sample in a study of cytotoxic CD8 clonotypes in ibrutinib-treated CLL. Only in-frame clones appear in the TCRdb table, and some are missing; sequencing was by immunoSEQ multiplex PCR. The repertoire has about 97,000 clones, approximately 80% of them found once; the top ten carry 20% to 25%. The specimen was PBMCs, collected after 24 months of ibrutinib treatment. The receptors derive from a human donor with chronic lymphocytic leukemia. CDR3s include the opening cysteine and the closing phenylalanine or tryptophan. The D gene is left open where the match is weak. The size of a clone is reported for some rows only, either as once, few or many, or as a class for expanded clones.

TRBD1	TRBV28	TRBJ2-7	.	TGTGCCAGCAGTTTAATGGCAGGGGGCAGTTACGAGCAGTACTTC	CASSLMAGGSYEQYF
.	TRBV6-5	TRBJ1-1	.	TGTGCCAGCAGCCCCCATCGGGGGGGCACTGAAGCTTTCTTT	CASSPHRGGTEAFF
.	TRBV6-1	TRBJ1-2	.	TGTGCCAGCAGTGAAGTAGTGCGAGGCTACACCTTC	CASSEVVRGYTF
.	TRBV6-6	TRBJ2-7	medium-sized	TGTGCCAGCAGTCGTGGCCAATACGAGCAGTACTTC	CASSRGQYEQYF
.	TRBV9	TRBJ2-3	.	TGTGCCAGCAGCGTAGTATCTAGCACAGATACGCAGTATTTT	CASSVVSSTDTQYF
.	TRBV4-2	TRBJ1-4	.	TGTGCCAGCAGCCAAGGGGGGCAAATTAATGAAAAACTGTTTTTT	CASSQGGQINEKLFF
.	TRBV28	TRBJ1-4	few	TGTGCCAGCAGGCTCCCCGGGCCCGGGGGGGATGAAAAACTGTTTTTT	CASRLPGPGGDEKLFF
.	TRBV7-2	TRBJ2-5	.	TGTGCCAGCAGCTTAGCGGGAGTGGTGGAGACCCAGTACTTC	CASSLAGVVETQYF
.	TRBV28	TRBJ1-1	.	TGTGCCAGCAGGCCGCCGGGGACTGAAGCTTTCTTT	CASRPPGTEAFF
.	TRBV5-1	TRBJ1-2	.	TGCGCCAGCAGCTTGACCAATCGGGACCTTGGGACCTATGGCTACACCTTC	CASSLTNRDLGTYGYTF
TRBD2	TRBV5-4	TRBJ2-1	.	TGTGCCAGCAGCCTTAGCGGGAGGGGGTTCGATGAGCAGTTCTTC	CASSLSGRGFDEQFF
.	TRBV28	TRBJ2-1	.	TGTGCCAGCAGGAAGTTGGGTCCCGGGCAGTTCTTC	CASRKLGPGQFF
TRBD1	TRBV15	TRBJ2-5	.	TGTGCCACCAGCAGAGATCTGATAAGGACAGGGCAAGAGACCCAGTACTTC	CATSRDLIRTGQETQYF
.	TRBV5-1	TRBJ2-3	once	TGCGCCAGCAGCTTGGAGGGATCGATGACAGATACGCAGTATTTT	CASSLEGSMTDTQYF
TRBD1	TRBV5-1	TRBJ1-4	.	TGCGCCAGCAGCTTGGTGGGACAGGGGATTGGTGAAAAACTGTTTTTT	CASSLVGQGIGEKLFF
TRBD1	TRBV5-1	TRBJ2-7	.	TGCGCCAGCAGCTTGGGGACAGGGGAAGGGTACGAGCAGTACTTC	CASSLGTGEGYEQYF
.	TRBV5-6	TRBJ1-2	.	TGTGCCAGCAGCTTGGGACAGGTTACCCGGGGCTACACCTTC	CASSLGQVTRGYTF
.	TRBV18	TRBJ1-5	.	TGTGCCAGCTCACCACGGGAGTGGGAGTCCAATCAGCCCCAGCATTTT	CASSPREWESNQPQHF
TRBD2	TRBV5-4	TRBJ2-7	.	TGTGCCAGCAGCCCCGGGACTAGCGGCCTCGAGCAGTACTTC	CASSPGTSGLEQYF
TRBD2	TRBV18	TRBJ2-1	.	TGTGCCAGCTCACCCGTCCTAGCGGGAGGCTACAATGAGCAGTTCTTC	CASSPVLAGGYNEQFF
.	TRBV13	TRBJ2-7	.	TGTGCCAGCAGTTTATTCATCGGGGGCATGTCCTACGAGCAGTACTTC	CASSLFIGGMSYEQYF
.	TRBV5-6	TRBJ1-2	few	TGTGCCAGCAGTCCTGGAGGGCCCTATGGCTACACCTTC	CASSPGGPYGYTF
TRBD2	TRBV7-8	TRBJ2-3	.	TGTGCCAGCAGCTTATATGGACTAGCGGGAGGAGATACGCAGTATTTT	CASSLYGLAGGDTQYF
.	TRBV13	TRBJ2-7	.	TGTGCCAGCAGCTTGGGGAGATTCTACGAGCAGTACTTC	CASSLGRFYEQYF
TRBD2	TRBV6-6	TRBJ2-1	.	TGTGCCAGCAGTTACGGCGGGAGGGAGAATGAGCAGTTCTTC	CASSYGGRENEQFF
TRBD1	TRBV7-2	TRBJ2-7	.	TGTGCCAGCAGGTTGGGGACAGGGTTATACGAGCAGTACTTC	CASRLGTGLYEQYF
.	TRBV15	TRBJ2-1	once	TGTGCCACCAGCAGAACAGGGGGTGATACTAGCGGCTCTAATGAGCAGTTCTTC	CATSRTGGDTSGSNEQFF
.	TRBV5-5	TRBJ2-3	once	TGTGCCAGCAGCTTGTGGGCAGGGATCACAGATACGCAGTATTTT	CASSLWAGITDTQYF
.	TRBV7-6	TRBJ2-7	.	TGTGCCAGCAGCTTACAGCGGGTCTACGAGCAGTACTTC	CASSLQRVYEQYF
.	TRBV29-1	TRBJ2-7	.	TGCAGCGTGGTCGGTTGGGGGTCCTACGAGCAGTACTTC	CSVVGWGSYEQYF
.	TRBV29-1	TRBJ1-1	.	TGCAGCGGGGCCCGGGACACTGAAGCTTTCTTT	CSGARDTEAFF
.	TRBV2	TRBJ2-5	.	TGTGCCAGCAGCCGGGACCTCCAAGAGACCCAGTACTTC	CASSRDLQETQYF
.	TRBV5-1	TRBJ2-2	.	TGCGCCAGCAGCTTGGAACAGGGAGAGGGGGAGCTGTTTTTT	CASSLEQGEGELFF
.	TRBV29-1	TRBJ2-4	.	TGCAGCGTTGGTAGCGGGACAGGGAGGGAACAGTACTTC	CSVGSGTGREQYF
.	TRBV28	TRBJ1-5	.	TGTGCCACCCGGACCTTCAATCAGCCCCAGCATTTT	CATRTFNQPQHF
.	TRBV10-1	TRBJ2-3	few	TGCGCCAGCAGTCTCAGCCCTGGACAGGATACGCAGTATTTT	CASSLSPGQDTQYF
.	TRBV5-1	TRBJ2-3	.	TGCGCCAGCAGCTTGGACGGGTTCCCCACAGATACGCAGTATTTT	CASSLDGFPTDTQYF
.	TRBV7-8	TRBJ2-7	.	TGTGCCAGCAGCTTAGTCGCTGCCGGGCGCGGCTCCTACGAGCAGTACTTC	CASSLVAAGRGSYEQYF
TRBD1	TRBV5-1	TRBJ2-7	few	TGCGCCACCTCTCCTGGGACAGGACCACTCTACGAGCAGTACTTC	CATSPGTGPLYEQYF
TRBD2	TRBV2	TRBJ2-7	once	TGTGCCAGCAGCTCCATGGGGGAGGGCCGGTACGAGCAGTACTTC	CASSSMGEGRYEQYF
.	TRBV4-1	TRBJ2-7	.	TGCGCCAGCAGCCAACTTGGATCCGACCTGCCAACCTACGAGCAGTACTTC	CASSQLGSDLPTYEQYF